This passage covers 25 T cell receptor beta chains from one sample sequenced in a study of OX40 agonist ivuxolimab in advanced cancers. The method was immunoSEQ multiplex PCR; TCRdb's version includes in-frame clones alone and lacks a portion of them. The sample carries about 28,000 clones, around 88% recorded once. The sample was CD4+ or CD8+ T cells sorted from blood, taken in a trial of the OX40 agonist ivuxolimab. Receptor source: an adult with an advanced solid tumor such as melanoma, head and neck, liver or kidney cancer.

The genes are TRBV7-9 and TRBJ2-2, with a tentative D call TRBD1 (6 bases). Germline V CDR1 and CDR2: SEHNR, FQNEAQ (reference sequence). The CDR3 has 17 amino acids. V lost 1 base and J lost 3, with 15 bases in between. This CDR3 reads CASSLVGQGPYTGELFF. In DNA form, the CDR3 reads TGTGCCAGCAGCTTAGTTGGGCAGGGGCCCTACACCGGGGAGCTGTTTTTT.

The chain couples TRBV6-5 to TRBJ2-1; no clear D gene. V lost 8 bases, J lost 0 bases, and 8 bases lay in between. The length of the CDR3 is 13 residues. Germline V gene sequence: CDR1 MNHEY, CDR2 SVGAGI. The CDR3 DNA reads TGTGCCAGCCGGTTGAGCTCCTACAATGAGCAGTTCTTC. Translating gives CASRLSSYNEQFF.

CDR3 nucleotides: TGTGCCAGCAGTTTACCGTTGTCAGGGACAGATACGCAGTATTTT. Encoded protein: CASSLPLSGTDTQYF. The chain carries TRBV28 and TRBJ2-3; a possible D gene is TRBD1 (5 bases). The CDR3 spans 15 residues. Trimming pared 2 bases from V and 3 bases from J, leaving 12 bases between. The germline V gene has CDR1 MDHEN and CDR2 SYDVKM.

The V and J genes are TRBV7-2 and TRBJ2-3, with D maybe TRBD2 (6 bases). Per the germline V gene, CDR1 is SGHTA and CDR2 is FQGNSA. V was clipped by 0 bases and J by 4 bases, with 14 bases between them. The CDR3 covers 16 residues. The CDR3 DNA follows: TGTGCCAGCAGCTTAGCCAAGCGGGTTCCCCCAGATACGCAGTATTTT. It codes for CASSLAKRVPPDTQYF.

The chain's CDR3 is CAIREDRGAPQPQHF. The CDR3 bases are TGTGCCATCAGGGAAGACAGGGGAGCCCCTCAGCCCCAGCATTTT. The V call is TRBV10-3, the J call TRBJ1-5; the match to TRBD1 covers 8 bases. This CDR3 has 15 residues. CDR1 ENHRY and CDR2 SYGVKD come from the germline V gene. Germline trimming cut 6 bases from V and 6 bases from J; bases unmatched to any gene: 10.

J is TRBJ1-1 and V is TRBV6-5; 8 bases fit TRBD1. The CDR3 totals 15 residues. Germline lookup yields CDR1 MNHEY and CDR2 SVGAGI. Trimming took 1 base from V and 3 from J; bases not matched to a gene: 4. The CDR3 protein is CASSYWVTGDTEAFF. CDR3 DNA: TGTGCCAGCAGTTACTGGGTGACAGGGGACACTGAAGCTTTCTTT.

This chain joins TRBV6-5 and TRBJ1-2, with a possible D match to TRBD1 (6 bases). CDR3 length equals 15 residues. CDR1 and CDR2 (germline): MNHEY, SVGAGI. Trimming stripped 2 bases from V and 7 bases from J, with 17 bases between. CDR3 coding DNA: TGTGCCAGCAGTTACCTCCCCCGGGGGCAAGGTGGCTACACCTTC. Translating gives CASSYLPRGQGGYTF.

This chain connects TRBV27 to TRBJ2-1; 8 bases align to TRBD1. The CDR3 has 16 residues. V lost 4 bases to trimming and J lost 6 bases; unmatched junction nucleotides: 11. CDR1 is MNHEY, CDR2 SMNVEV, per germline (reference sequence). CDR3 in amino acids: CASSSQDRVPRNEQFF. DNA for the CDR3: TGTGCCAGCAGTTCACAGGACAGGGTCCCCCGCAATGAGCAGTTCTTC.

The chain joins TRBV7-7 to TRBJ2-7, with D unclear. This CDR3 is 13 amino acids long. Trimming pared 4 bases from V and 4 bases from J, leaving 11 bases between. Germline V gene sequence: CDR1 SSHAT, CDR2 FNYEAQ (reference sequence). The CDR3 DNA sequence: TGTGCCAGCAGCTACCGTACGGGTTACGAGCAGTACTTC. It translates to CASSYRTGYEQYF.

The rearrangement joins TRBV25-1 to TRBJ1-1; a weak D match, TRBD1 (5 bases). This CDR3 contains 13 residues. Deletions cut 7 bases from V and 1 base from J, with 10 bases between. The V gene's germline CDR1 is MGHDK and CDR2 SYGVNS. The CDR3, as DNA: TGTGCCAGCAAAAGGGGCGGGAACACTGAAGCTTTCTTT. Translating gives CASKRGGNTEAFF.

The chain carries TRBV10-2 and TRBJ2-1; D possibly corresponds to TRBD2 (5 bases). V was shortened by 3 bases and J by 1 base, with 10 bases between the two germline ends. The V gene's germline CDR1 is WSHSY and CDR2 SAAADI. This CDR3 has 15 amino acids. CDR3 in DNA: TGCGCCAGCAGTGAATCGGGGTATTCCTACAATGAGCAGTTCTTC. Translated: CASSESGYSYNEQFF.

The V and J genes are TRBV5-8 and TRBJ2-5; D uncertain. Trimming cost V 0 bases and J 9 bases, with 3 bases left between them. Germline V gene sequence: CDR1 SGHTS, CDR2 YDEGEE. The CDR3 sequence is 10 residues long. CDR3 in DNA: TGTGCCAGCAGCTTGGAGGCCCAGTACTTC. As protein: CASSLEAQYF.

The CDR3 here is CQPAGSYEQYF. In DNA, the CDR3 is TGTCAACCAGCCGGTTCCTACGAGCAGTACTTC. The rearrangement joins TRBV6-9 to TRBJ2-7; D gene ambiguous. CDR1 MNHGY and CDR2 SVAAGI come from the germline V gene. CDR3 size: 11 residues.

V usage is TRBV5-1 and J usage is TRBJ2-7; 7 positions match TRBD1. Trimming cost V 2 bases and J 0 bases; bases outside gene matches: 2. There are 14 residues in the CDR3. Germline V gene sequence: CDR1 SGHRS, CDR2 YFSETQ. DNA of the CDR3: TGCGCCAGCAGCTTCGGGACAGACTCCTACGAGCAGTACTTC. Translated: CASSFGTDSYEQYF.

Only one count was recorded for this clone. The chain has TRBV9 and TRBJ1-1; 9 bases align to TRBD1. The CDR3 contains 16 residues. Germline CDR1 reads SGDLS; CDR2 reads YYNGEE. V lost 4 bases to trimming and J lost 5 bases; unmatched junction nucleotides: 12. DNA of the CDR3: TGTGCCAGCAGCCCTATTAGACAGGGGGGCGGGACTGAAGCTTTCTTT. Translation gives CASSPIRQGGGTEAFF.

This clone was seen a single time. CDR3 nucleotide sequence: TGTGCCAGCAGCTTGCTCCTAGCGGGGGTTGTCAAAGAGACCCAGTACTTC. Its protein product is CASSLLLAGVVKETQYF. The chain has TRBV5-6 and TRBJ2-5; 10 bases align to TRBD2. From germline, CDR1 is SGHDT and CDR2 YYEEEE. The J segment lost 3 bases and the V segment lost 1 base, leaving 9 bases of the junction unmatched. There are 17 residues in the CDR3. The whole variable domain, filled in from reference TRBV5-6 and TRBJ2-5, reads DAGVTQSPTHLIKTRGQQVTLRCSPKSGHDTVSWYQQALGQGPQFIFQYYEEEERQRGNFPDRFSGHQFPNYSSELNVNALLLGDSALYLCASSLLLAGVVKETQYFGPGTRLLVL.

DNA of the CDR3: TGTGTCAGAAGCGGGGACAGGGGCAATCAGCCCCAGCATTTT. Translating gives CVRSGDRGNQPQHF. The rearrangement uses TRBV7-5 and TRBJ1-5; the listed D gene, TRBD1, was not tested against the DNA. TRBV7-5 is a pseudogene locus. The CDR3 covers 14 residues.

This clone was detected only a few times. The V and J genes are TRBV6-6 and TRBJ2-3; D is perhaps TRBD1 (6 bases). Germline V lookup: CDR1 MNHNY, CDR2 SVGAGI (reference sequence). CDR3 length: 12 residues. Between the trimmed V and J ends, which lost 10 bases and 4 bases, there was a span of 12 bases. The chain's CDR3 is CATITGSDTQYF. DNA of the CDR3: TGTGCCACTATCACAGGGTCAGATACGCAGTATTTT.

The CDR3 reads CASSSGPIEKLFF. CDR3 nucleotide sequence: TGTGCCAGCAGTTCCGGGCCCATTGAAAAACTGTTTTTT. This sequence joins TRBV6-5 and TRBJ1-4; no clear D. This CDR3 is built from 13 residues. Germline V lookup: CDR1 MNHEY, CDR2 SVGAGI. The V end was cut by 4 bases, the J end by 7 bases, with 10 bases between.

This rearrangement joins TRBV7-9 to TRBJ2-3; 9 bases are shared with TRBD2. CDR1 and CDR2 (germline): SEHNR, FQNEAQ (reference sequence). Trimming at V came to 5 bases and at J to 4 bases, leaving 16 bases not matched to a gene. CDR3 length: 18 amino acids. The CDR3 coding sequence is TGTGCCAGCAGCCCCCTGAAGGGAGAAGCGGGGGGCCCAGATACGCAGTATTTT. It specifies CASSPLKGEAGGPDTQYF.

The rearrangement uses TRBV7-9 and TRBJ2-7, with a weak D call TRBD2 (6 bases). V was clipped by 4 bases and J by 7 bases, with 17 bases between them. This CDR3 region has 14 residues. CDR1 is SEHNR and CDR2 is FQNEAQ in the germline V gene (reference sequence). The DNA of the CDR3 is TGTGCCAGCAGCTGGAACATGTTACGGGGGGAGCAGTACTTC. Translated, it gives CASSWNMLRGEQYF.

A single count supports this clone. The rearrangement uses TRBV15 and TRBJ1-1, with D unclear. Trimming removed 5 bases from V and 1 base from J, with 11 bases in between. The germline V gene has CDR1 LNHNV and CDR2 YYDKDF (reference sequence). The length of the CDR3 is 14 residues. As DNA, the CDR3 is TGTGCCACCAGCCTACCCATTGCGAACACTGAAGCTTTCTTT. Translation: CATSLPIANTEAFF.

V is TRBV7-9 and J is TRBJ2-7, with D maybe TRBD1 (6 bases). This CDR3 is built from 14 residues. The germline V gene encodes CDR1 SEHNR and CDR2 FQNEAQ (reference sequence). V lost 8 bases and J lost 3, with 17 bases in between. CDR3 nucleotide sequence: TGTGCCAGCTCTCACCGGGACACAAACTACGAGCAGTACTTC. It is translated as CASSHRDTNYEQYF. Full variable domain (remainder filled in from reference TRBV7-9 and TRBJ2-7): DTGVSQNPRHKITKRGQNVTFRCDPISEHNRLYWYRQTLGQGPEFLTYFQNEAQLEKSRLLSDRFSAERPKGSFSTLEIQRTEQGDSAMYLCASSHRDTNYEQYFGPGTRLTVT.

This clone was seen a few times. CDR3 in amino acids: CASSLDGVYGYTF. In DNA form, the CDR3 reads TGTGCCAGCAGCTTAGACGGGGTATATGGCTACACCTTC. The chain carries TRBV7-9 and TRBJ1-2; no clear D gene. Germline lookup yields CDR1 SEHNR and CDR2 FQNEAQ (reference sequence). V was cut by 1 base and J by 5 bases, with 8 bases left in between. The CDR3 loop spans 13 amino acids.

CDR3 region: CASSYFLQGGVGYTF. The DNA for the CDR3 is TGTGCCAGCAGTTATTTCCTACAGGGAGGCGTTGGCTACACCTTC. This chain uses TRBV6-5 with TRBJ1-2; a possible D gene is TRBD1 (6 bases). This CDR3 spans 15 amino acids. V lost 3 bases and J 7 bases, leaving 18 bases between the germline ends. CDR1 MNHEY and CDR2 SVGAGI come from the germline V gene.